Listed below are T cell receptor beta chains from one sample, sequenced in a study of cytomegalovirus exposure and HLA in healthy donors. Data came from immunoSEQ multiplex PCR; TCRdb stores just in-frame clones and leaves some out. The sample has about 71,000 clones, roughly 94% seen once. The sample taken for sequencing was PBMCs. These receptor sequences come from a man aged 18 to 30 in good health and CMV-seropositive. CDR3s include the opening cysteine and the closing phenylalanine or tryptophan. A D gene is named only where the DNA matches it firmly. Some rows mark clone size as missing; the rest say once, few, many or name a class of expanded clone.

CDR3: CASSRLLGTSNEQFF
DNA: TGTGCCAGCAGCAGACTTTTGGGGACTAGCAATGAGCAGTTCTTC
size: NA
V: TRBV6-1
J: TRBJ2-1
D: TRBD2

CDR3: CAWSVRENTEAFF
DNA: TGTGCCTGGAGTGTACGAGAGAACACTGAAGCTTTCTTT
size: NA
V: TRBV30
J: TRBJ1-1
D: NA

CDR3: CSVEDYRGLETQYF
DNA: TGCAGCGTTGAAGATTACAGGGGGCTGGAGACCCAGTACTTC
size: NA
V: TRBV29-1
J: TRBJ2-5
D: TRBD1

CDR3: CASSPGLDRGNEQYF
DNA: TGTGCCAGCTCACCTGGATTGGACAGGGGGAACGAGCAGTACTTC
size: NA
V: TRBV18
J: TRBJ2-7
D: TRBD1

CDR3: CASSLPGDSGGYTF
DNA: TGCGCCAGCAGCTTACCCGGGGATTCGGGTGGCTACACCTTC
size: NA
V: TRBV5-1
J: TRBJ1-2
D: NA

CDR3: CASSLRTGALVDTQYF
DNA: TGTGCCAGTAGTCTCCGGACAGGGGCGTTGGTGGATACGCAGTATTTT
size: NA
V: TRBV19
J: TRBJ2-3
D: TRBD1

CDR3: CASARQRASGNTIYF
DNA: TGTGCCAGCGCCCGCCAGCGGGCGTCTGGAAACACCATATATTTT
size: NA
V: TRBV2
J: TRBJ1-3
D: NA

CDR3: CASRGLAGGGAQETQYF
DNA: TGTGCCAGCAGGGGACTAGCGGGAGGTGGGGCCCAAGAGACCCAGTACTTC
size: NA
V: TRBV28
J: TRBJ2-5
D: TRBD2

CDR3: CASTASTNEKLFF
DNA: TGTGCCAGCACCGCGTCAACTAATGAAAAACTGTTTTTT
size: NA
V: TRBV27
J: TRBJ1-4
D: NA

CDR3: CASSLWRGTEAFF
DNA: TGTGCCAGCAGTCTCTGGAGGGGCACTGAAGCTTTCTTT
size: NA
V: TRBV27
J: TRBJ1-1
D: NA

CDR3: CASSLGQGSYGYTF
DNA: TGTGCCAGCAGCTTAGGCCAGGGGAGCTATGGCTACACCTTC
size: NA
V: TRBV7-8
J: TRBJ1-2
D: NA

CDR3: CASSLEGLAGIGETQYF
DNA: TGCGCCAGCAGCTTGGAAGGACTAGCGGGGATAGGGGAGACCCAGTACTTC
size: NA
V: TRBV5-1
J: TRBJ2-5
D: TRBD2

CDR3: CASSFGGGDGFGGYTF
DNA: TGCGCCAGCAGCTTCGGGGGGGGCGATGGTTTCGGTGGCTACACCTTC
size: NA
V: TRBV5-1
J: TRBJ1-2
D: NA

CDR3: CASSLALQETGELFF
DNA: TGCGCCAGCAGCTTGGCTTTGCAGGAAACCGGGGAGCTGTTTTTT
size: NA
V: TRBV5-1
J: TRBJ2-2
D: NA

CDR3: CASSLGQGAEAFF
DNA: TGTGCCAGCAGCTTGGGACAGGGGGCGGAAGCTTTCTTT
size: NA
V: TRBV7-8
J: TRBJ1-1
D: TRBD1

CDR3: CASSVRGATNEKLFF
DNA: TGTGCCAGCAGTGTCCGGGGGGCAACTAATGAAAAACTGTTTTTT
size: NA
V: TRBV25-1
J: TRBJ1-4
D: NA

CDR3: CASSAITLAGPQYF
DNA: TGTGCCAGCAGCGCTATTACACTAGCGGGGCCGCAGTATTTT
size: NA
V: TRBV7-9
J: TRBJ2-3
D: TRBD2

CDR3: CSAIRGGEQFF
DNA: TGCAGCGCAATAAGGGGAGGTGAGCAGTTCTTC
size: NA
V: TRBV29-1
J: TRBJ2-1
D: NA

CDR3: CASSADRSYEQYF
DNA: TGTGCCAGCAGCGCCGACAGGTCCTACGAGCAGTACTTC
size: NA
V: TRBV9
J: TRBJ2-7
D: NA

CDR3: CASSERGIFSYEQYF
DNA: TGTGCCAGCAGTGAAAGAGGGATTTTCTCCTACGAGCAGTACTTC
size: once
V: TRBV6-1
J: TRBJ2-7
D: NA

CDR3: CAWSGGRTGVNTEAFF
DNA: TGTGCCTGGAGCGGGGGACGGACAGGGGTCAACACTGAAGCTTTCTTT
size: NA
V: TRBV30
J: TRBJ1-1
D: TRBD1

CDR3: CASSEVAPNTGELFF
DNA: TGTGCCAGCAGCGAAGTAGCGCCAAACACCGGGGAGCTGTTTTTT
size: once
V: TRBV9
J: TRBJ2-2
D: NA

CDR3: CASSTTGMGDVQPQHF
DNA: TGTGCCAGCAGTACAACAGGGATGGGGGACGTGCAGCCCCAGCATTTT
size: NA
V: TRBV9
J: TRBJ1-5
D: NA

CDR3: CASRREEGATGANVLTF
DNA: TGTGCCAGCAGGAGGGAGGAGGGGGCAACTGGGGCCAACGTCCTGACTTTC
size: NA
V: TRBV2
J: TRBJ2-6
D: NA

CDR3: CATSTGPGQTQSEQYF
DNA: TGTGCCACCAGCACCGGGCCCGGACAGACCCAAAGCGAGCAGTACTTC
size: NA
V: TRBV15
J: TRBJ2-7
D: NA

CDR3: CASSSSLASGRSQYF
DNA: TGTGCCAGCAGTTCCTCCCTCGCTAGCGGGAGATCGCAGTATTTT
size: NA
V: TRBV28
J: TRBJ2-3
D: TRBD2

CDR3: CASSQELGTSFGGELFF
DNA: TGTGCCAGCAGCCAAGAGTTAGGGACTAGTTTCGGCGGGGAGCTGTTTTTT
size: NA
V: TRBV14
J: TRBJ2-2
D: TRBD2

CDR3: CAHSPAGLTYEQYF
DNA: TGTGCGCACTCGCCCGCAGGGCTCACCTACGAGCAGTACTTC
size: NA
V: TRBV14
J: TRBJ2-7
D: NA

CDR3: CATSPRASGNTGELFF
DNA: TGTGCCACCTCTCCCCGGGCTAGCGGGAACACCGGGGAGCTGTTTTTT
size: NA
V: TRBV6-6
J: TRBJ2-2
D: TRBD2

CDR3: CASSAGTRNTGELFF
DNA: TGTGCCAGCAGCGCCGGGACTAGGAACACCGGGGAGCTGTTTTTT
size: once
V: TRBV9
J: TRBJ2-2
D: TRBD2

CDR3: CASIKRANRDRSNQPQHF
DNA: TGTGCCAGCATCAAGAGGGCAAACAGGGATAGGAGCAATCAGCCCCAGCATTTT
size: NA
V: TRBV28
J: TRBJ1-5
D: NA

CDR3: CASSFSGTGSEQYF
DNA: TGTGCCAGCAGCTTTAGCGGGACGGGATCGGAGCAGTACTTC
size: NA
V: TRBV7-9
J: TRBJ2-7
D: TRBD2

CDR3: CASSLVGTSEYEQYF
DNA: TGTGCCAGCAGCTTAGTCGGGACTAGCGAATACGAGCAGTACTTC
size: NA
V: TRBV7-2
J: TRBJ2-7
D: TRBD2

CDR3: CASRPDRDQPYQPQHF
DNA: TGTGCCAGCAGGCCCGACAGAGACCAACCTTATCAGCCCCAGCATTTT
size: NA
V: TRBV11-3
J: TRBJ1-5
D: NA

CDR3: CASSSGDSYEQYF
DNA: TGTGCCAGCAGTTCCGGAGACTCCTACGAGCAGTACTTC
size: NA
V: TRBV27
J: TRBJ2-7
D: NA

CDR3: CASPGPTGQPQHF
DNA: TGTGCCAGCCCCGGACCCACGGGGCAGCCCCAGCATTTT
size: NA
V: TRBV18
J: TRBJ1-5
D: NA

CDR3: CASSELGGTYEQYF
DNA: TGTGCCAGCAGTGAACTGGGCGGGACCTACGAGCAGTACTTC
size: NA
V: TRBV6-1
J: TRBJ2-7
D: NA

CDR3: CASTQSAGRDTQYF
DNA: TGTGCCAGCACCCAGAGCGCGGGGCGTGATACGCAGTATTTT
size: NA
V: TRBV6-5
J: TRBJ2-3
D: NA

CDR3: CASSMNSPLHF
DNA: TGTGCCAGCAGCATGAATTCACCCCTCCACTTT
size: NA
V: TRBV2
J: TRBJ1-6
D: NA

CDR3: CAISDQTKTGGAGQPQHF
DNA: TGTGCCATCAGTGACCAAACGAAGACAGGGGGCGCGGGTCAGCCCCAGCATTTT
size: NA
V: TRBV10-3
J: TRBJ1-5
D: TRBD1

CDR3: CATSTDRLSGNTIYF
DNA: TGTGCCACCAGCACCGACAGGCTCTCTGGAAACACCATATATTTT
size: NA
V: TRBV15
J: TRBJ1-3
D: NA

CDR3: CASSLLAWDTSPNTGELFF
DNA: TGTGCCAGCAGCTTATTGGCCTGGGACACAAGCCCGAACACCGGGGAGCTGTTTTTT
size: NA
V: TRBV13
J: TRBJ2-2
D: NA

CDR3: CAWSVAGLPGTEAFF
DNA: TGTGCCTGGAGTGTAGCGGGACTCCCGGGCACTGAAGCTTTCTTT
size: once
V: TRBV30
J: TRBJ1-1
D: NA

CDR3: CASSGNRLVDTEAFF
DNA: TGTGCCAGCAGTGGGAACAGGTTGGTTGACACTGAAGCTTTCTTT
size: NA
V: TRBV25-1
J: TRBJ1-1
D: NA

CDR3: CASSRTGTANQPQHF
DNA: TGTGCCAGCAGCCGCACCGGGACAGCTAATCAGCCCCAGCATTTT
size: NA
V: TRBV9
J: TRBJ1-5
D: TRBD1

CDR3: CASSSSQGKKTDTQYF
DNA: TGTGCCAGCAGCAGTAGCCAGGGGAAAAAAACAGATACGCAGTATTTT
size: NA
V: TRBV7-9
J: TRBJ2-3
D: NA

CDR3: CASSPMGLAGAPYEQYF
DNA: TGTGCCAGCAGCCCTATGGGGTTAGCGGGCGCTCCCTACGAGCAGTACTTC
size: NA
V: TRBV7-8
J: TRBJ2-7
D: TRBD2

CDR3: CASSAAANTQYF
DNA: TGTGCCAGCAGCGCGGCGGCAAATACGCAGTATTTT
size: NA
V: TRBV2
J: TRBJ2-3
D: NA

CDR3: CASSSTGWSRSGANVLTF
DNA: TGCGCCAGCAGCTCAACAGGGTGGTCTCGATCTGGGGCCAACGTCCTGACTTTC
size: NA
V: TRBV5-1
J: TRBJ2-6
D: NA